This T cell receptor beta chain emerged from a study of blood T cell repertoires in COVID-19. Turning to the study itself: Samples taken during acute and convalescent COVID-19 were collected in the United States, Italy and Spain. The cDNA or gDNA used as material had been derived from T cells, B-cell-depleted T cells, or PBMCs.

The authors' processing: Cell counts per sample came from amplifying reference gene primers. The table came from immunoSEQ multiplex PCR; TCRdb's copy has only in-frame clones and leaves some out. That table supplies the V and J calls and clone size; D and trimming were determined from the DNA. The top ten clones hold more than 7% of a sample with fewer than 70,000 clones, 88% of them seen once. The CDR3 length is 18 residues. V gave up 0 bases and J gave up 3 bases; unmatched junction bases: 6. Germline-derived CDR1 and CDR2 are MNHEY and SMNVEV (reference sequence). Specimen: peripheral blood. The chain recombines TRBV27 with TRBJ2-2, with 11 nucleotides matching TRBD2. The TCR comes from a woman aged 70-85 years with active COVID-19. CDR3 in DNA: TGTGCCAGCAGTTTATCCTCTTTAGCGGGAGGGGACACCGGGGAGCTGTTTTTT. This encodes CASSLSSLAGGDTGELFF.